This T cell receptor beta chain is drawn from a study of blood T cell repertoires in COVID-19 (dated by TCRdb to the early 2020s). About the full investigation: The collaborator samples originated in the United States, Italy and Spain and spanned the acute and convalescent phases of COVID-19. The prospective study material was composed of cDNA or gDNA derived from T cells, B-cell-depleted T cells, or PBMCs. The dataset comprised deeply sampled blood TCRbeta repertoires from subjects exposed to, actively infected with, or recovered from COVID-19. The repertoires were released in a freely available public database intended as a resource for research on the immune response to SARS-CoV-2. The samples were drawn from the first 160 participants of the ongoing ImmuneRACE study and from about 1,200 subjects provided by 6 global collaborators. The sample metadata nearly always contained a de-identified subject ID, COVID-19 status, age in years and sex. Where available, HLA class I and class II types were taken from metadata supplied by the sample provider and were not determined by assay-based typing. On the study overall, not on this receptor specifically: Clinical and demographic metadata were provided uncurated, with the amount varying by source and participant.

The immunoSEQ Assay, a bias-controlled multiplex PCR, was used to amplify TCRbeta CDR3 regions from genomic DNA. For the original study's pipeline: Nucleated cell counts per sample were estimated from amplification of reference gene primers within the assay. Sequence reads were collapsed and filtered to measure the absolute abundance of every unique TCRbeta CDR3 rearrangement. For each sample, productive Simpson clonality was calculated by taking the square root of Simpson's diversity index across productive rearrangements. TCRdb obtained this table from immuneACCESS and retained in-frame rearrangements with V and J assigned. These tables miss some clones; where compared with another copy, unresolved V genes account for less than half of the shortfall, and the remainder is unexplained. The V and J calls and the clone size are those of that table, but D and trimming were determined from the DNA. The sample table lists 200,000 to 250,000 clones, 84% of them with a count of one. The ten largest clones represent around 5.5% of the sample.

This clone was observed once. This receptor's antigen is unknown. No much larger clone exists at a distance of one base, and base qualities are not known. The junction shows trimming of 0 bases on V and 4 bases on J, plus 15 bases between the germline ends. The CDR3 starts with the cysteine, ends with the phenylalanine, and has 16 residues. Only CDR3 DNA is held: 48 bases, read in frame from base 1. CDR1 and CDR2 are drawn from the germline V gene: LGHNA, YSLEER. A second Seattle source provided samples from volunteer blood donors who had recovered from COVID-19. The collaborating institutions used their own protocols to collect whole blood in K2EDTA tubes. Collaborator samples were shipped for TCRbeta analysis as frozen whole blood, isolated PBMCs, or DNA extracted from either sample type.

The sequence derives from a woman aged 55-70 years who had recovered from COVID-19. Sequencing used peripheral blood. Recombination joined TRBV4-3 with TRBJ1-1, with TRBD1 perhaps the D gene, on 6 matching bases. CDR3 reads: CASSQDLTGGSTEAFF. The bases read TGCGCCAGCAGCCAAGATCTTACGGGGGGCAGCACTGAAGCTTTCTTT.